This TCR beta chain was captured in a study of T cell responses to AZD1222 COVID-19 vaccine. A note on this clone: This sample includes further DNA sequences coding for the same CDR3.

Generated by immunoSEQ multiplex PCR, the TCRdb table keeps only in-frame clones and is missing some. The sample has some 140,000 clones; more than 80% are singletons. This CDR3 region has 12 residues. Looked up from germline, CDR1 is LGHDT and CDR2 is YNNKEL (reference sequence). Trimming shortened V by 0 bases and J by 4 bases, and 4 bases separated the two germline ends. The receptor's source is an adult in good health. The chain recombines TRBV3-1 (or the pseudogene TRBV3-2) with TRBJ2-7; D uncertain. The sample here was peripheral blood, taken on day 0 of AZD1222 vaccination. CDR3 in amino acids: CASSQDRYEQYF. CDR3 DNA sequence: TGTGCCAGCAGCCAAGATCGGTACGAGCAGTACTTC.